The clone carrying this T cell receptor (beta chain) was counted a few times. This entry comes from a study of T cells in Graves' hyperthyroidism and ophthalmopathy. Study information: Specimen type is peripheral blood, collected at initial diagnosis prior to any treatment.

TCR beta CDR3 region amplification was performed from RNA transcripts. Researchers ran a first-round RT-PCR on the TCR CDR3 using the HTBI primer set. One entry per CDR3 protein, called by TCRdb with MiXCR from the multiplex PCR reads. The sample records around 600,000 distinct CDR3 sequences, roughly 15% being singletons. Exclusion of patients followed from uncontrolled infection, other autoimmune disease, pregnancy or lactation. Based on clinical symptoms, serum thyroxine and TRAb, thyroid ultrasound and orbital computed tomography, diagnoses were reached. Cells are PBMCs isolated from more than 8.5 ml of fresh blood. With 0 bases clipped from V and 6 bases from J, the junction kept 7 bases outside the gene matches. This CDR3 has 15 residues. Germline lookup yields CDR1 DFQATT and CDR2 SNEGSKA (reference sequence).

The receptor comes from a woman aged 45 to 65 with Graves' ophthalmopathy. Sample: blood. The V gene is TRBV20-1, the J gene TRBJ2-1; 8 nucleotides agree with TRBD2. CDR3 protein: CSARDAAGAGNEQFF. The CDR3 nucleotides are TGCAGTGCTAGAGACGCAGCGGGAGCCGGCAATGAGCAGTTCTTC.